This passage covers 32 T cell receptor beta chains from one sample sequenced in a study of blood T cell repertoires in COVID-19. This table comes from immunoSEQ multiplex PCR, and its TCRdb copy is limited to in-frame clones, with some not included. Counted here are about 190,000 clones, 75% to 90% occurring once; the ten biggest clones make up 6.9%. Source material: peripheral blood. All receptors come from a man aged 55 to 70 with acute or convalescent COVID-19.

The chain combines TRBV6-6 with TRBJ1-3; unclear D gene. Germline V gives CDR1 MNHNY, CDR2 SVGAGI (reference sequence). The V and J ends lost 6 bases and 0 bases respectively, with 12 bases between them. CDR3 length equals 15 residues. DNA for the CDR3: TGTGCCAGCAGCCGTAGCCCAGCCTCTGGAAACACCATATATTTT. Translation gives CASSRSPASGNTIYF.

The chain is built from TRBV9 and TRBJ2-3, with 7 bases lining up with TRBD1. Germline V lookup: CDR1 SGDLS, CDR2 YYNGEE. V was clipped by 0 bases and J by 0 bases; unmatched bases: 4. This CDR3 region has 16 residues. The CDR3 region is CASSVVGGLSTDTQYF. The CDR3, as DNA: TGTGCCAGCAGCGTAGTAGGGGGCTTAAGCACAGATACGCAGTATTTT.

This clone was detected once. The rearrangement uses TRBV9 and TRBJ2-2; 10 nucleotides line up with TRBD1. The V gene end was trimmed by 3 bases and the J gene end by 2 bases; junction bases not matched to a gene: 10. CDR3 length: 18 amino acids. The germline gives CDR1 SGDLS, CDR2 YYNGEE. The CDR3 DNA reads as TGTGCCAGCAGCGGCCGGGACAGGGGACCCTCCAACACCGGGGAGCTGTTTTTT. It translates to CASSGRDRGPSNTGELFF.

V and J are TRBV11-2 and TRBJ2-4, with 7 bases that match TRBD1. V lost 5 bases to trimming and J lost 8 bases; unmatched junction nucleotides: 9. CDR3 length: 14 residues. Germline values: CDR1 SGHAT, CDR2 FQNNGV. CDR3: CASSQQGQRDIQYF. Here the CDR3 DNA reads TGTGCCAGCAGCCAACAGGGACAGAGGGACATTCAGTACTTC.

The rearrangement links TRBV6-2 or TRBV6-3 to TRBJ1-2; tentative D call: TRBD1 (5 bases). Between the trimmed V and J ends, which lost 2 bases and 2 bases, there was a span of 18 bases. Germline CDR1 MNHEY, CDR2 SVGEGT. The CDR3 sequence is 17 residues long. The DNA for the CDR3 is TGTGCCAGCAGTTACCCCCTGGGCGGGGCGGTGAACTATGGCTACACCTTC. It yields the protein CASSYPLGGAVNYGYTF.

V and J are TRBV11-1 and TRBJ1-6; 7 nucleotides line up with TRBD1. The CDR3 is 15 residues long. V gave up 2 bases and J gave up 7 bases; unmatched junction bases: 5. Germline CDR1 SGHAT, CDR2 FQDESV (reference sequence). The CDR3 sequence is CASSLRGTENSPLHF. The CDR3 DNA reads TGTGCCAGCAGCTTACGAGGGACAGAAAATTCACCCCTCCACTTT. The entire variable domain, with the rest obtained from reference TRBV11-1 and TRBJ1-6, is as follows: EAEVAQSPRYKITEKSQAVAFWCDPISGHATLYWYRQILGQGPELLVQFQDESVVDDSQLPKDRFSAERLKGVDSTLKIQPAELGDSAMYLCASSLRGTENSPLHFGNGTRLTVT.

The V call is TRBV23-1, the J call TRBJ1-5; no firm D call. TRBV23-1 is reported as an ORF; its role is uncertain. This CDR3 has 12 amino acids. V was clipped by 9 bases and J by 0 bases, with 6 bases between them. In DNA, the CDR3 is TGCGCCAGACTATATAGCAATCAGCCCCAGCATTTT. Translation: CARLYSNQPQHF.

V usage is TRBV19 and J usage is TRBJ1-6, with D possibly matching TRBD1 (5 bases). V lost 7 bases and J 9 bases, leaving 16 bases between the germline ends. The V gene's germline CDR1 is LNHDA and CDR2 SQIVND (reference sequence). The CDR3 consists of 14 residues. The CDR3: CASKQDSTLSPLHF. Written as DNA, the CDR3 is TGTGCCAGTAAGCAAGACAGTACCCTTTCACCCCTCCACTTT.

This rearrangement joins TRBV29-1 to TRBJ2-2; a possible D gene is TRBD2 (7 bases). CDR1 is SQVTM, CDR2 ANQGSEA, per germline. The CDR3 has 13 amino acids. V was trimmed by 6 bases and J by 4 bases, leaving 12 bases between them. In DNA, the CDR3 is TGCAGCGTAAAAAGGGGGGGCACCGGGGAGCTGTTTTTT. This translates into CSVKRGGTGELFF.

CDR3 in DNA: TGTGCCAGCAGCTTAGAACCCCCCCCGGTGGTGCCTCACAATGAGCAGTTCTTC. It translates to CASSLEPPPVVPHNEQFF. The chain uses TRBV11-2 and TRBJ2-1; D not resolved. The CDR3 has 18 residues. The V gene's germline CDR1 is SGHAT and CDR2 FQNNGV. The V gene lost 0 bases and the J gene lost 5 bases, with 20 bases spanning the gap.

The rearrangement links TRBV4-1 to TRBJ2-1; TRBD2 matches at 10 bases. This CDR3 comprises 15 residues. Germline CDR1 and CDR2: MGHRA and YSYEKL. V gave up 4 bases and J gave up 10 bases; unmatched junction bases: 10. CDR3 nucleotide sequence: TGCGCCAGCAGCCTCTCACTAGCGGGGATATACGAGCAGTTCTTC. Protein product: CASSLSLAGIYEQFF.

V usage is TRBV5-1 and J usage is TRBJ2-3, with 7 bases fitting TRBD1. CDR3 length equals 15 residues. After removal of 2 bases from V and 1 base from J, the junction contained 4 bases not matched to a gene. Germline CDR1 and CDR2: SGHRS and YFSETQ. Written as DNA, the CDR3 is TGCGCCAGCAGCTTAGGGACAGCAGGCACAGATACGCAGTATTTT. The encoded protein is CASSLGTAGTDTQYF.

The V and J genes are TRBV7-6 and TRBJ2-2, with D perhaps matching TRBD2 (6 bases). This CDR3 is 13 amino acids long. Trimming removed 5 bases at V and 6 bases at J, with 10 bases between. Germline values: CDR1 SGHVS, CDR2 FNYEAQ. This chain's CDR3 is CASSLGTPGELFF. Written as DNA, the CDR3 is TGTGCCAGCAGCCTCGGGACTCCCGGGGAGCTGTTTTTT.

The genes are TRBV18 and TRBJ1-5; no firm D call. The ends were cut back, 2 bases at V and 0 bases at J, with 11 bases in the middle. The CDR3 is 16 residues long. Germline CDR1 KGHSH, CDR2 LQKENI. DNA for the CDR3: TGTGCCAGCTCACCAGGGAGTGTGCTTAGCAATCAGCCCCAGCATTTT. It is translated as CASSPGSVLSNQPQHF.

J is TRBJ2-1 and V is TRBV4-3; TRBD2 agrees at 7 bases. The CDR3 is 20 residues long. Trimming removed 4 bases from V and 3 bases from J; junction bases left unmatched: 21. The V gene's germline CDR1 is LGHNA and CDR2 YSLEER. The CDR3 DNA reads as TGCGCCAGCAGCCTCAACTTCCTAAGACTAGCAGGCTCAAGCTACAATGAGCAGTTCTTC. As protein: CASSLNFLRLAGSSYNEQFF.

This rearrangement joins TRBV5-6 to TRBJ2-3; no clear D. The CDR3 totals 13 residues. The V end was cut by 1 base, the J end by 0 bases, with 3 bases between. Germline V gene sequence: CDR1 SGHDT, CDR2 YYEEEE. The CDR3 loop is CASSLPSTDTQYF. In nucleotides, the CDR3 is TGTGCCAGCAGCTTGCCTAGCACAGATACGCAGTATTTT.

This chain connects TRBV7-2 to TRBJ2-1, with TRBD1 identical over 7 bases. V was pared by 5 bases and J by 7 bases, with 11 bases of the junction left unmatched. Germline values: CDR1 SGHTA, CDR2 FQGNSA. CDR3 length equals 15 residues. The CDR3 spells CASSLQGVARNEQFF. CDR3 sequence (DNA): TGTGCCAGCAGCCTGCAGGGGGTTGCAAGGAATGAGCAGTTCTTC.

The chain is built from TRBV5-6 and TRBJ2-3; TRBD2 matches at 10 bases. CDR1 SGHDT and CDR2 YYEEEE come from the germline V gene. This CDR3 is 16 amino acids long. V lost 3 bases, J lost 2 bases, and 6 bases stayed unmatched. The CDR3 region has the DNA TGTGCCAGCAGCTCTAGCGGGAGACTAAACACAGATACGCAGTATTTT. Translated, it gives CASSSSGRLNTDTQYF.

This chain links TRBV24-1 with TRBJ2-1; 8 bases fit TRBD2. The CDR3 sequence is 19 residues long. Germline trimming cut 0 bases from V and 5 bases from J; bases unmatched to any gene: 14. Germline V gene data show CDR1 as KGHDR and CDR2 as SFDVKD. The CDR3 nucleotides read TGTGCCACCAGTGATTTGCCTAGCGGGTTTCCCCTAGCGGACAATGAGCAGTTCTTC. Its protein product is CATSDLPSGFPLADNEQFF.

The DNA for the CDR3 is TGTGCCAGCAGTGCCCTCCTAGCGGGGGGCTCCTACGAGCAGTACTTC. This encodes CASSALLAGGSYEQYF. The V call is TRBV5-4, the J call TRBJ2-7, with 11 bases aligning to TRBD2. J was trimmed by 0 bases and V by 5 bases; bases with no gene match: 7. The CDR3 is made up of 16 amino acids. Per germline, CDR1 SGHNT and CDR2 YYREEE (reference sequence).

V gene TRBV19 combines with J gene TRBJ1-1; 11 nucleotides match TRBD1. Per germline, CDR1 LNHDA and CDR2 SQIVND (reference sequence). V was clipped by 1 base and J by 1 base; unmatched bases: 2. The CDR3 has 16 amino acids. DNA of the CDR3: TGTGCCAGTAGTATAGGGACAGGGGGCAGGAACACTGAAGCTTTCTTT. This encodes CASSIGTGGRNTEAFF.

This clone has just one count. The V call is TRBV19, the J call TRBJ2-7, with TRBD2 matching over 8 bases. Germline CDR1 and CDR2: LNHDA and SQIVND (reference sequence). The CDR3 has 14 residues. With V trimmed by 6 bases and J by 0 bases, 4 bases remained unmatched. The CDR3 sequence is CASSKAGASYEQYF. The CDR3 DNA reads as TGTGCCAGTAGCAAAGCGGGGGCCTCCTACGAGCAGTACTTC.

The CDR3 loop is CASSLGWGGEKLFF. As DNA, the CDR3 is TGTGCCAGCAGCTTAGGTTGGGGAGGTGAAAAACTGTTTTTT. This chain connects TRBV11-2 to TRBJ1-4; no clear D. Germline CDR1 and CDR2: SGHAT and FQNNGV. Trimming took 1 base from V and 7 from J, leaving 10 bases between them. The CDR3 loop spans 14 amino acids.

V and J are TRBV6-5 and TRBJ2-5, with 10 nucleotides matching TRBD2. J gave up 3 bases and V 5 bases, and 6 bases lay outside the gene matches. This CDR3 spans 15 amino acids. Germline CDR1 is MNHEY and CDR2 is SVGAGI. The CDR3 reads CASSRAGGTEETQYF. The CDR3 DNA reads TGTGCCAGCAGTAGAGCGGGGGGGACGGAAGAGACCCAGTACTTC.

The chain joins TRBV6-2 or TRBV6-3 to TRBJ1-6; 11 bases are a match to TRBD1. Germline CDR1 is MNHEY and CDR2 is SVGEGT. The J segment lost 10 bases and the V segment lost 2 bases, leaving 4 bases of the junction unmatched. The CDR3 length is 15 residues. The CDR3 region has the DNA TGTGCCAGCAGTTACCGGACAGGGGGCGAATCACCCCTCCACTTT. Amino acids: CASSYRTGGESPLHF.

This clone came up many times. V gene TRBV30 combines with J gene TRBJ1-2; a weak D match, TRBD1 (5 bases). Germline V lookup: CDR1 GTSNPN, CDR2 SVGIG (reference sequence). This CDR3 has 16 amino acids. The ends were cut back, 7 bases at V and 8 bases at J, with 29 bases in the middle. The CDR3 DNA reads as TGTGCCTCCCCTGAGGCAGGGTTTGGAACCCATCGAGGCTACACCTTC. Amino acids: CASPEAGFGTHRGYTF.

This clone is a singleton in its sample. The genes are TRBV11-3 and TRBJ2-1; weak D call: TRBD2 (5 bases). The CDR3 has 14 residues. Germline CDR1 and CDR2: SGHNT and YENEEA. V lost 5 bases to trimming and J lost 5 bases, with 13 bases between them. The CDR3 is CASSRRGPDNEQFF. CDR3 nucleotides: TGTGCCAGCAGCCGACGAGGGCCGGACAATGAGCAGTTCTTC.

The J gene is TRBJ1-6, the V gene TRBV6-1; D gene unclear. The CDR3 sequence is 14 residues long. V gave up 0 bases and J gave up 10 bases, with 10 bases separating them. Looked up from germline, CDR1 is MNHNS and CDR2 is SASEGT. CDR3 protein: CASSEALERSPLHF. The CDR3 nucleotides read TGTGCCAGCAGTGAAGCACTCGAAAGATCACCCCTCCACTTT.

The CDR3 loop reads CASSLASGQVNTGELFF. The DNA for the CDR3 is TGCGCCAGCAGCTTGGCCTCGGGACAGGTGAACACCGGGGAGCTGTTTTTT. The rearrangement links TRBV5-1 to TRBJ2-2, with 8 bases lining up with TRBD1. This CDR3 contains 17 residues. Germline V gene data show CDR1 as SGHRS and CDR2 as YFSETQ. V shed 0 bases, J shed 1 base, and the junction held 5 bases outside the gene matches.

V and J are TRBV9 and TRBJ1-1; TRBD1 agrees at 7 bases. The trim removed 7 bases at V and 12 bases at J, leaving 15 bases unmatched. Germline V CDR1 and CDR2: SGDLS, YYNGEE. This CDR3 is built from 13 residues. The CDR3 loop reads CASVKGYRGDPFF. For the CDR3, the DNA is TGTGCCAGCGTTAAGGGGTACAGGGGTGACCCTTTCTTT.

This clone occurred many times. The rearrangement uses TRBV5-1 and TRBJ2-1; TRBD2 aligns across 14 bases. Germline assignment: CDR1 SGHRS and CDR2 YFSETQ. The CDR3 is 16 residues long. Germline trimming cut 2 bases from V and 7 bases from J; bases unmatched to any gene: 5. The CDR3 bases are TGCGCCAGCAGCTTCGGACTAGCGGGAGGACGGAATGAGCAGTTCTTC. Protein: CASSFGLAGGRNEQFF.

The rearrangement links TRBV4-1 to TRBJ2-4; 7 nucleotides match TRBD1. Germline lookup yields CDR1 MGHRA and CDR2 YSYEKL. The CDR3 length is 14 residues. The V segment lost 3 bases and the J segment 5 bases; nucleotides outside the gene matches: 4. The CDR3, as DNA: TGCGCCAGCAGCCACCCGGGACAGCAAAACATTCAGTACTTC. It encodes CASSHPGQQNIQYF.